These T cell receptor beta chains were read from a single sample in a study of shared clonotypes between healthy human individuals. Profiled with immunoSEQ multiplex PCR; TCRdb holds only in-frame clones, not every one. The data hold around 700,000 clones, with around 72% observed a single time. Sequenced material: memory CD4+ T cells sorted from blood. The receptors originated from a woman aged 25 to 39 in good health. The CDR3 runs from the conserved cysteine through the conserved F or W. Each record gives: V gene, J gene, CDR3 protein.

v_call: TRBV6-4; j_call: TRBJ2-3; cdr3_aa: CASSAVGGDTQYF
v_call: TRBV6-5; j_call: TRBJ2-7; cdr3_aa: CASSRDRPVSYEQYF
v_call: TRBV19; j_call: TRBJ1-1; cdr3_aa: CASSEQGGTEAFF
v_call: TRBV14; j_call: TRBJ2-1; cdr3_aa: CASRDTSGSAYNEQFF
v_call: TRBV7-9; j_call: TRBJ2-6; cdr3_aa: CASSSQLGGANVLTF
v_call: TRBV9; j_call: TRBJ2-1; cdr3_aa: CASSPPTGTIYNEQFF
v_call: TRBV10-3; j_call: TRBJ1-3; cdr3_aa: CAISEDGKNTIYF
v_call: TRBV28; j_call: TRBJ2-7; cdr3_aa: CASSTSGTDTPGLVRTPFYEQYF
v_call: TRBV5-1; j_call: TRBJ2-1; cdr3_aa: CASKGLAGEGNEQFF
v_call: TRBV11-2; j_call: TRBJ2-7; cdr3_aa: CASSLAVSSYEQYF
v_call: TRBV15; j_call: TRBJ2-7; cdr3_aa: CATSRDQAAPGGQYF
v_call: TRBV6-5; j_call: TRBJ2-7; cdr3_aa: CASSRDRLYEQYF
v_call: TRBV7-2; j_call: TRBJ2-4; cdr3_aa: CASSGSGRAKNIQYF
v_call: TRBV19; j_call: TRBJ1-5; cdr3_aa: CASSIRGTNQPQHF
v_call: TRBV2; j_call: TRBJ1-2; cdr3_aa: CASSAKGNYGYTF
v_call: TRBV5-4; j_call: TRBJ1-6; cdr3_aa: CASSLGQGEGAPLHF
v_call: TRBV28; j_call: TRBJ2-7; cdr3_aa: CATHDRPSYEQYF
v_call: TRBV28; j_call: TRBJ1-2; cdr3_aa: CASSFQWQGNGYTF